This TCR beta chain stems from a study of neurological immune-mediated disorders (dated by TCRdb to about 2019). Background on the whole study: Among the approximately 35 multiple sclerosis patients, approximately 30 had relapsing-remitting MS and 3 had secondary progressive MS. The approximately 98 TCR-beta libraries included longitudinal samples, technical triplicates and paired sorted CD4+ and CD8+ T-cell subsets alongside PBMC samples. The study compared peripheral blood TCR-beta repertoires of HTLV-I-associated myelopathy (HAM/TSP) patients, multiple sclerosis patients and healthy controls using UMI-based sequencing. The cohort included approximately 68 subjects: 14 with HAM/TSP, approximately 34 with multiple sclerosis, and around 20 healthy controls.

Results and caveats for the whole study, not just this receptor: No clinical or MRI features were associated with the MS cluster, and the authors said that larger cohorts are needed. TCR clonal expansion was greatest in HAM/TSP patients and smallest in MS patients, who ranked below even healthy controls. In phylogenetic analysis, the repertoires of 18 of 34 MS patients grouped into a cluster of related CDR3 sequences, which suggests a possible signature at the repertoire level. No identical CDR3 amino acid sequences were found to be shared among expanded clones across subjects, suggesting that TCR-beta repertoires were private in all groups.

For unsorted PBMC libraries, 2 million PBMCs were used after storage in RNAlater at -80 degrees C until RNA extraction. The multiple sclerosis patients were enrolled in a US clinical protocol that evaluated disease progression with magnetic resonance imaging. Peripheral blood was subjected to Ficoll-Hypaque density gradient centrifugation to isolate PBMCs, which were then cryopreserved in liquid nitrogen. To synthesize cDNA, template-switch 5'RACE was performed with a primer carrying a 10-nucleotide random unique molecular identifier so that each TCR transcript was tagged. Every sequencing run covered 15-18 subjects and yielded more than 160 million TCR-beta sequences. The RNeasy kit was used for extraction of total RNA. Using the KAPA Real-time Library Amplification kit, TCR-beta VDJ regions were amplified with primers for the TCR constant region and the 5'RACE anchor. Sample indexes and Illumina adaptors were added in a first PCR, after which library yield was increased in a second PCR. The roughly 650 bp TCR product was size-selected on a 2% E-gel SizeSelection system after Ampure bead purification. Before pooling, library quality was checked on a Bioanalyzer, concentration was measured with Qubit, and libraries were quantified with the Kapa Library Quantification kit. An Illumina HiSeq 2500 sequenced the libraries paired-end 2 x 150 bp. To increase sequence diversity, 25-30% phiX was spiked into each library pool. As for the original processing: Quality-filtered reads were processed with the UMI-based MiGEC pipeline, which removed over 85% of raw TCR sequences during error correction. IMGT germline references were used for alignment of VDJ genes, and clonotypes were defined by a unique CDR3 amino acid sequence together with V-J genes. Clonal expansion, Shannon diversity and CDR3 relatedness (CalcPairwiseDistances, ClusterSamples) were evaluated with VDJtools, and phylogenetic trees were built with CLCbio workbench. Using coefficient-of-variation modelling across technical triplicates, the study counted a clone as expanded if it had at least 8 unique UMIs. The public reads were run again by TCRdb, first through fastp at Q25 and then through MiXCR, and only productive beta chains were kept. One record per CDR3 amino acid sequence lists the most common genes and DNA. The V and J calls reflect TCRdb's pipeline rather than the authors' work. Present in this sample are tens of thousands of distinct CDR3 sequences, roughly 4.8% of which were seen just once. The ten most abundant clones make up 2% to 2.5% of the sample.

This clonotype appeared many times. Its antigen specificity is not known. One base away there is no much larger clone; base qualities are not given. The CDR3 sequence holds 15 residues, the cysteine and phenylalanine included. Of all the DNA, just the CDR3 is kept, 45 bases in frame from base 1. The junction shows trimming of 0 bases on V and 6 bases on J, plus 18 bases between the germline ends. From a lookup of the germline V gene (reference sequence), CDR1 and CDR2 are DFQATT and SNEGSKA. Sequenced input: PBMCs. This sequence uses TRBV20-1 and TRBJ2-7; 7 matching bases give a weak D call of TRBD2. The TCR originated in a woman aged 30 to 39 with multiple sclerosis. The CDR3 sequence is CSARDWAGASREQYF. Here is the DNA: TGCAGTGCTAGAGATTGGGCGGGGGCCTCTCGCGAGCAGTACTTC.